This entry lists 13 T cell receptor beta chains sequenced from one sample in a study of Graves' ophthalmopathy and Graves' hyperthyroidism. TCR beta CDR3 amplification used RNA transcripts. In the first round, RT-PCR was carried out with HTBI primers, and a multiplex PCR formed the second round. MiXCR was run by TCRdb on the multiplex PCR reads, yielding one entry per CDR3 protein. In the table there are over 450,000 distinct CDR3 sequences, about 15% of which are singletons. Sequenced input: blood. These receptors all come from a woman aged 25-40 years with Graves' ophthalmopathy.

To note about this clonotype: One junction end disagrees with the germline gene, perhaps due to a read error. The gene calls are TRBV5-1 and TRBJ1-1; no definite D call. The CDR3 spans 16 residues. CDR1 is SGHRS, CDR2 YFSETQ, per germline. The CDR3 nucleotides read TGCGCCAGCAGCTTGGCCCCACGACACTTGAACACTGAAACTTTCTTT. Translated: CASSLAPRHLNTETFF.

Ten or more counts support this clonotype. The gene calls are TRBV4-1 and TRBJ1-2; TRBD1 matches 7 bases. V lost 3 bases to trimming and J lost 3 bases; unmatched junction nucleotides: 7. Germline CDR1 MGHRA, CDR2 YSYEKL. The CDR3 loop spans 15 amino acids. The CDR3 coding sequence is TGCGCCAGCAGCCACCGACAGGGCGACGACTATGGCTACACCTTC. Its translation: CASSHRQGDDYGYTF.

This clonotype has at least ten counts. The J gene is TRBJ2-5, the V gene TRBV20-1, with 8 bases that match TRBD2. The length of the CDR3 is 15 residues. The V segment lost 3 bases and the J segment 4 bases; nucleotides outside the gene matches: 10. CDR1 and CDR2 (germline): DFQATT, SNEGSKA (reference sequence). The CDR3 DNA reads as TGCAGTGCTAGTGGCTTGCGGGGGGTTGCAGAGACCCAGTACTTC. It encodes CSASGLRGVAETQYF.

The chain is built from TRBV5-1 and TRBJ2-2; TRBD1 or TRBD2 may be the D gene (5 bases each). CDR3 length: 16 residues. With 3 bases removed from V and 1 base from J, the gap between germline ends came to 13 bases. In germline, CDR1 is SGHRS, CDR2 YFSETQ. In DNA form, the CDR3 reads TGCGCCAGCAGCTCGGGGACCGGGGTGAACACCGGGGAGCTGTTTTTT. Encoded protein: CASSSGTGVNTGELFF.

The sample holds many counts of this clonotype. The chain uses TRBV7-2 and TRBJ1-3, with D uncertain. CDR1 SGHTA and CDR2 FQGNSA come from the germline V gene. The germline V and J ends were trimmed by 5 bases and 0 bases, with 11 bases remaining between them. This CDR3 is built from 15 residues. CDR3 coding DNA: TGTGCCAGCAGCCCAAGGGCCTCCTCTGGAAACACCATATATTTT. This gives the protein CASSPRASSGNTIYF.

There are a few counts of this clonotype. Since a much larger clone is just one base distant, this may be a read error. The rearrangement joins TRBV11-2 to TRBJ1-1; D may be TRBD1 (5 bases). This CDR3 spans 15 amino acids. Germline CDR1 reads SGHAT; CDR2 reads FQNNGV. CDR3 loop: CASSSPFGGWTEACF. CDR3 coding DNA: TGTGCCAGCAGCTCCCCCTTTGGGGGGTGGACTGAAGCTTGCTTT.

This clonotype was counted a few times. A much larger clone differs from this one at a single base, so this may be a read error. CDR3 residues: CVSSFTGTIEQYF. CDR3 nucleotides: TGTGTCAGCAGCTTTACCGGGACGATCGAGCAGTACTTC. The chain is built from TRBV12-3 or TRBV12-4 and TRBJ2-7; D tentatively reads TRBD1 or TRBD2 (5 bases each). CDR3 length: 13 amino acids.

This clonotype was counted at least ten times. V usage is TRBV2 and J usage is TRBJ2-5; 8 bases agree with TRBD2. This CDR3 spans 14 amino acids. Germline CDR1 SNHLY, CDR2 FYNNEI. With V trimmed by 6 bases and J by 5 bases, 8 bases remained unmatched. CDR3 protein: CASRRDGRGETQYF. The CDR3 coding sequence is TGTGCCAGCAGGAGGGACGGGAGGGGGGAGACCCAGTACTTC.

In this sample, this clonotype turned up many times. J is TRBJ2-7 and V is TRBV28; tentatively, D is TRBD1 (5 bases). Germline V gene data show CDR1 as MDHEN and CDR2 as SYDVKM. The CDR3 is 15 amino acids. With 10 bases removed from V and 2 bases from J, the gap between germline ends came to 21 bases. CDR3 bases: TGTGCCACAAGGACCGACAGAAAGACAGCCTACGAGCAGTACTTC. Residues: CATRTDRKTAYEQYF.

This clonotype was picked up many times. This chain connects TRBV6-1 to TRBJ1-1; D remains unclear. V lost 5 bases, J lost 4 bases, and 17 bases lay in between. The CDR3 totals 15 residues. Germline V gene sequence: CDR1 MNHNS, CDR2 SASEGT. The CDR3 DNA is TGTGCCAGCAGTCGACCTCTAAGGGAGGTCACTGAAGCTTTCTTT. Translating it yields CASSRPLREVTEAFF.

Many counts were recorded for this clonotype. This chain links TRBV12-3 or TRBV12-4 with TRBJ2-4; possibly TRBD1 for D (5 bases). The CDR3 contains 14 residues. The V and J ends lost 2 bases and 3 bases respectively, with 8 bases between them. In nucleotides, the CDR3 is TGTGCCAGCAGTTTATTGGGGCACAAAAACATTCAGTACTTC. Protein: CASSLLGHKNIQYF.

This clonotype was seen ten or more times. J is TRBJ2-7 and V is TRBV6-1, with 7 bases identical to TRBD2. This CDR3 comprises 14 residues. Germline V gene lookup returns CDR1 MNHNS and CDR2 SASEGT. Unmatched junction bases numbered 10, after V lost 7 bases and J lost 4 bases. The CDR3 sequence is CASTTLGRFYEQYF. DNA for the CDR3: TGTGCCAGCACCACGCTCGGGAGGTTTTACGAGCAGTACTTC.

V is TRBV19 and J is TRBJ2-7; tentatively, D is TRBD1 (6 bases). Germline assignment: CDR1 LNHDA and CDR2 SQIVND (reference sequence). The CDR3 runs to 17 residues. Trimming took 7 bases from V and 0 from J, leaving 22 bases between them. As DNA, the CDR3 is TGTGCCAGTATACACAAGGGGGTCGGTGCCAGCTCCTACGAGCAGTACTTC. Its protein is CASIHKGVGASSYEQYF.